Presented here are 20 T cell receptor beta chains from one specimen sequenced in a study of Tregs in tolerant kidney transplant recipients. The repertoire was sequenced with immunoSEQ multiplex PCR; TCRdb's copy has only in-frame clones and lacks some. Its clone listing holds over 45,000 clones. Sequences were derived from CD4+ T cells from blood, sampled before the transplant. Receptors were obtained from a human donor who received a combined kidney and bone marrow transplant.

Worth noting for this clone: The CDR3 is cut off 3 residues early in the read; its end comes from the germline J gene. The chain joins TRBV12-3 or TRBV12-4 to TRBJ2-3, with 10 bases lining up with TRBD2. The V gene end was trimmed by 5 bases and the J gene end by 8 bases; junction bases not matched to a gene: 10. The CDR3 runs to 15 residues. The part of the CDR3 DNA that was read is TGTGCCAGCAGTCTAACTAGCGGGGCGCCCGGTACG. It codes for CASSLTSGAPGT. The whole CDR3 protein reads CASSLTSGAPGTQYF.

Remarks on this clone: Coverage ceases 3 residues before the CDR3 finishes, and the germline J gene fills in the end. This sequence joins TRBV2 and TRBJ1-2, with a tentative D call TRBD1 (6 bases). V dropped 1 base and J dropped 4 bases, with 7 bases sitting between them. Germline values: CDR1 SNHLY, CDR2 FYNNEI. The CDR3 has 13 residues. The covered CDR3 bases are TGTGCCAGCAGTGAAGGGACAGTCTATGGC. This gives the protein CASSEGTVYG. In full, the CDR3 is CASSEGTVYGYTF.

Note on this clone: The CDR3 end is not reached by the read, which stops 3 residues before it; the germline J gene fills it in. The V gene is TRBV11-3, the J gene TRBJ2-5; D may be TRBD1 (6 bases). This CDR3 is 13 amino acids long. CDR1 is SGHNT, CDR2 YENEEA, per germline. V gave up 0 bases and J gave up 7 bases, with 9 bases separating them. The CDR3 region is CASSLDRGGTQYF. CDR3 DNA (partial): TGTGCCAGCAGCTTAGACAGGGGTGGGACC. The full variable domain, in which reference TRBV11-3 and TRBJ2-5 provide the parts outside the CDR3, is EAGVVQSPRYKIIEKKQPVAFWCNPISGHNTLYWYLQNLGQGPELLIRYENEEAVDDSQLPKDRFSAERLKGVDSTLKIQPAELGDSAVYLCASSLDRGGTQYFGPGTRLLVL.

The sequenced part of the CDR3 DNA is TGCGCCAGCAGCTTGGCGGGCACAGATACG. This encodes CASSLAGTDT. The entire CDR3 is CASSLAGTDTQYF. This chain uses TRBV5-1 with TRBJ2-3, with D uncertain. Read sequence stops 3 residues before the CDR3 end, and the germline J gene provides the missing end. Trimming cost V 0 bases and J 1 base, with 3 bases left between them. This CDR3 spans 13 amino acids. Germline V gene data show CDR1 as SGHRS and CDR2 as YFSETQ.

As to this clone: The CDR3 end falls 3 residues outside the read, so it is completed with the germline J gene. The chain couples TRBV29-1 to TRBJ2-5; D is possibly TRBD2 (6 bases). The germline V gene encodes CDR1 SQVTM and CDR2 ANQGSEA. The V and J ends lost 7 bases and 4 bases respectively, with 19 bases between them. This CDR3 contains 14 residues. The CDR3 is CSARSGSGGETQYF. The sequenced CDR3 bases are TGCAGCGCCCGGTCGGGATCCGGGGGAGAGACC.

The CDR3 loop reads CAISESQGALEKLFF. The sequenced part of the CDR3 DNA is TGTGCCATCAGTGAGTCACAGGGCGCTCTTGAAAAA. The chain is built from TRBV10-3 and TRBJ1-4; D perhaps matches TRBD1 (6 bases). The CDR3 end falls 3 residues outside the read, so it is completed with the germline J gene. Trimming cost V 0 bases and J 7 bases, with 12 bases left between them. CDR3 length: 15 amino acids. Looked up from germline, CDR1 is ENHRY and CDR2 is SYGVKD.

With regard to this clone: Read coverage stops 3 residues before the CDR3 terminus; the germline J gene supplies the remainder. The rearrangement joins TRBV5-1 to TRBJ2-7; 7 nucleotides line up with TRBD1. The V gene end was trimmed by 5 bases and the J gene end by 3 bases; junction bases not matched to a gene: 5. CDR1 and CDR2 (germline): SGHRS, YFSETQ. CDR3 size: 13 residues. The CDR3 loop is CASSLQGIYEQYF. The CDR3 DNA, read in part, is TGCGCCAGCAGTCTACAGGGGATCTACGAG.

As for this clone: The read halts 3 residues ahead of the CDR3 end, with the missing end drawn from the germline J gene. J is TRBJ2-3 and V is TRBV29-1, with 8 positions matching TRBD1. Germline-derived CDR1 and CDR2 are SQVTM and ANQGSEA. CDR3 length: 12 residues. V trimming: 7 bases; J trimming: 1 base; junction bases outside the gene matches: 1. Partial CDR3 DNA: TGCAGCGCGGACAGGGGCACAGATACG. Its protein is CSADRGTDT. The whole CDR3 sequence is CSADRGTDTQYF.

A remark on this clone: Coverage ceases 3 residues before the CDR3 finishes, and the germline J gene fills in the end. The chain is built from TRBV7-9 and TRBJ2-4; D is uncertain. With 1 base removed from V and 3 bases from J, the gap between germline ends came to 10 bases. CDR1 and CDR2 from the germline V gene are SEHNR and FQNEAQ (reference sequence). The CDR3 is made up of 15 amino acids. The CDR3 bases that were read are TGTGCCAGCAGCTTAGAAGGGCAGGTCAAAAACATT. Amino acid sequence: CASSLEGQVKNI. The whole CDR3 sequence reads CASSLEGQVKNIQYF.

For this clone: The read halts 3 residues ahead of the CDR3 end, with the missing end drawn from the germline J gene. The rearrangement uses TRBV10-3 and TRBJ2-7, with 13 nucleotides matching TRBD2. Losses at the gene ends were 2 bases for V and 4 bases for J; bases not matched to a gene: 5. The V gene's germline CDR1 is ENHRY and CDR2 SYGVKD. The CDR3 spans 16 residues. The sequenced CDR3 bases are TGTGCCATCAGTGAGCCAACTAGCGGGAGGGGTTACGAG. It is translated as CAISEPTSGRGYE. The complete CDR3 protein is CAISEPTSGRGYEQYF.

CDR3 region: CASSRGTDTQYF. The DNA read from the CDR3 is TGTGCCAGCAGCCGGGGGACAGATACG. The V call is TRBV7-3, the J call TRBJ2-3; weak D call: TRBD2 (6 bases). The CDR3 extends 3 residues past the end of the read, so its final part is completed from the germline J gene. Per the germline V gene, CDR1 is SGHTA and CDR2 is FQGTGA. Trimming cost V 5 bases and J 3 bases, with 6 bases left between them. This CDR3 comprises 12 residues.

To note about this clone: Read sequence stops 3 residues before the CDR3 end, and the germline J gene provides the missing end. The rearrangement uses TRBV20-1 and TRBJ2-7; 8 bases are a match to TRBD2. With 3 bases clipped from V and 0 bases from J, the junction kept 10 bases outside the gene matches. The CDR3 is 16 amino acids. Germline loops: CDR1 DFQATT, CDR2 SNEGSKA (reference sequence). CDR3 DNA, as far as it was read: TGCAGTGCTAGTTCAGCGGGAGTACCCAACTCCTACGAG. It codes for CSASSAGVPNSYE. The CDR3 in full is CSASSAGVPNSYEQYF.

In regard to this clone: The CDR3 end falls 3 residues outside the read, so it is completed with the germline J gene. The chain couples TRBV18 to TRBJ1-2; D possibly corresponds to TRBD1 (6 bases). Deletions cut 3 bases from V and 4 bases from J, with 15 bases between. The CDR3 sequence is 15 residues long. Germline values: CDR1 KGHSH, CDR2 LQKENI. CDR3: CASSPDSQTLYGYTF. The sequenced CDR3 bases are TGTGCCAGCTCACCGGACAGCCAAACTCTCTATGGC.

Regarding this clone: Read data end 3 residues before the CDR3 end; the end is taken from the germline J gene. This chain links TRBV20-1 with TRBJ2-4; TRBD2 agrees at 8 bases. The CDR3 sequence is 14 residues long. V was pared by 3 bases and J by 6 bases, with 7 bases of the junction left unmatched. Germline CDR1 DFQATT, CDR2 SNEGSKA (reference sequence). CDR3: CSASPPGGANIQYF. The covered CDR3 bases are TGCAGTGCTAGTCCCCCGGGGGGGGCAAACATT.

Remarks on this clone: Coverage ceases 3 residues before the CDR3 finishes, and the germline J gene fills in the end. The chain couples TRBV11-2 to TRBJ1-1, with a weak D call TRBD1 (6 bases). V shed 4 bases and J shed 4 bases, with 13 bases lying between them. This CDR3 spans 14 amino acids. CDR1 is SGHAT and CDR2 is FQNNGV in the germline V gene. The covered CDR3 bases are TGTGCCAGCAGCTCACAGGGTTTCGGCACTGAA. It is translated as CASSSQGFGTE. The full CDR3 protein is CASSSQGFGTEAFF. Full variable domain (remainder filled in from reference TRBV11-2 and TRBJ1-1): EAGVAQSPRYKIIEKRQSVAFWCNPISGHATLYWYQQILGQGPKLLIQFQNNGVVDDSQLPKDRFSAERLKGVDSTLKIQPAKLEDSAVYLCASSSQGFGTEAFFGQGTRLTVV.

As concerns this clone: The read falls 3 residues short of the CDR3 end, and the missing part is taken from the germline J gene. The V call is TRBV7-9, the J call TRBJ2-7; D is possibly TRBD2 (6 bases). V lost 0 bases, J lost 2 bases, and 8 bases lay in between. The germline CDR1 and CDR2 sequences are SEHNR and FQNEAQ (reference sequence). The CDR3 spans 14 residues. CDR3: CASSLAEGPYEQYF. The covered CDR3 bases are TGTGCCAGCAGCTTAGCGGAGGGCCCCTACGAG.

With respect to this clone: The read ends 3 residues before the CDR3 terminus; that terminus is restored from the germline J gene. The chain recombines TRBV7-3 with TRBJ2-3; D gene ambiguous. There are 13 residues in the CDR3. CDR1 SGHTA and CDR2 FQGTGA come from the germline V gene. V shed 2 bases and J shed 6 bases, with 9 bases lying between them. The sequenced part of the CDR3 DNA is TGTGCCAGCAGCTTAGGTAAACAGGATACG. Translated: CASSLGKQDT. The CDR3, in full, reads CASSLGKQDTQYF.

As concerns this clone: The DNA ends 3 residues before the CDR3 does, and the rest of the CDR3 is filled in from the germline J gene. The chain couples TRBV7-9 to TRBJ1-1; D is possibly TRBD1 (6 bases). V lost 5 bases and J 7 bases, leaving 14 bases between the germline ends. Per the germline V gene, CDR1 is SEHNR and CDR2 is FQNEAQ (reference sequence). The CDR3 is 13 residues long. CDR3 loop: CASSRGQLLEAFF. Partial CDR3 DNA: TGTGCCAGCAGCCGTGGACAGCTTCTTGAA.

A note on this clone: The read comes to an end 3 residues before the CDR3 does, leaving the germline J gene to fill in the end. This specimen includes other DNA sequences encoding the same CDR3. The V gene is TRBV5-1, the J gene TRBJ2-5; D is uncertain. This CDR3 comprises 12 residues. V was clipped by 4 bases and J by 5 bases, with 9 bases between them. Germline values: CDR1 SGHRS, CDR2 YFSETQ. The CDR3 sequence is CASSRSGETQYF. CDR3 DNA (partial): TGCGCCAGCAGCCGCTCCGGGGAGACC. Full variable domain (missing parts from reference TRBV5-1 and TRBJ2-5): KAGVTQTPRYLIKTRGQQVTLSCSPISGHRSVSWYQQTPGQGLQFLFEYFSETQRNKGNFPGRFSGRQFSNSRSEMNVSTLELGDSALYLCASSRSGETQYFGPGTRLLVL.

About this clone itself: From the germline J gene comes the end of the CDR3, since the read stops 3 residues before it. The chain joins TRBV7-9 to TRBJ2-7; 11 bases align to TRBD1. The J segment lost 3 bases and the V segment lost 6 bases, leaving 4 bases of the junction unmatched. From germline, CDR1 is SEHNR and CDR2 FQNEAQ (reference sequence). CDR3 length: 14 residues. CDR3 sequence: CASSPGTGGYEQYF. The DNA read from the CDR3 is TGTGCCAGCAGTCCCGGGACAGGGGGCTACGAG.